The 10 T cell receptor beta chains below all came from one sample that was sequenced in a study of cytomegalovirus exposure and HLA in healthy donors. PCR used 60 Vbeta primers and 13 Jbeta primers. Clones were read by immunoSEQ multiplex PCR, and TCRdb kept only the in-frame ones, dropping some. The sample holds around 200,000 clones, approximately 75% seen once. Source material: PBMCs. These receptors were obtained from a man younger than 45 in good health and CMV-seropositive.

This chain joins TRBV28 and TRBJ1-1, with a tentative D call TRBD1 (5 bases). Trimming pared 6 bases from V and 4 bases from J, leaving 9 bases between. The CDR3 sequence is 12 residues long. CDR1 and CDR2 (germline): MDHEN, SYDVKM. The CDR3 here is CASSPRGTEAFF. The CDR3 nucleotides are TGTGCCAGCAGCCCTAGGGGCACTGAAGCTTTCTTT.

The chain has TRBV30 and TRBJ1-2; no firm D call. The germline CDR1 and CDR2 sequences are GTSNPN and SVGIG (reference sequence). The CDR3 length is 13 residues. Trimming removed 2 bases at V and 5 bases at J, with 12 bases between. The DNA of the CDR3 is TGTGCCTGGAGTTTCTCGGAGTCTTATGGCTACACCTTC. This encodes CAWSFSESYGYTF.

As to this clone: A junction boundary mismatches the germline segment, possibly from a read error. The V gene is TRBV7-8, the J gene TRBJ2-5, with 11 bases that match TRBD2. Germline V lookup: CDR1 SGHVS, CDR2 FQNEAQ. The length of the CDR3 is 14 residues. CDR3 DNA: TGTGCCAGCAGATTAGCGGGGGGGCGGGAGACCCAGTACTTC. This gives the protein CASRLAGGRETQYF.

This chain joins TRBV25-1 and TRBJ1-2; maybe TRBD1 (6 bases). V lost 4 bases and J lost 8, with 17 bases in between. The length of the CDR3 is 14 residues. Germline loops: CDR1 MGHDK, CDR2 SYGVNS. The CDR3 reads CASSVGSGTGGYTF. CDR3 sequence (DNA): TGTGCCAGCAGTGTTGGGTCCGGCACAGGGGGCTACACCTTC.

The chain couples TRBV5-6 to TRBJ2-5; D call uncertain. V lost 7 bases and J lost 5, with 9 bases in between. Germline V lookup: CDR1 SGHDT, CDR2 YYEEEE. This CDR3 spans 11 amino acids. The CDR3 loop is CASQSRETQYF. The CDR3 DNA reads TGTGCCAGCCAAAGTCGGGAGACCCAGTACTTC.

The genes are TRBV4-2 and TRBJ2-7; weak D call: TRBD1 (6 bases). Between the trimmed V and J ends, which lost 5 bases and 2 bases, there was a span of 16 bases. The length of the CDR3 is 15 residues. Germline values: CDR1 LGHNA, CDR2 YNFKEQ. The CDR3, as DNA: TGTGCCAGCAGCTCGGCGGACAGTGCCGCCTACGAGCAGTACTTC. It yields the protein CASSSADSAAYEQYF.

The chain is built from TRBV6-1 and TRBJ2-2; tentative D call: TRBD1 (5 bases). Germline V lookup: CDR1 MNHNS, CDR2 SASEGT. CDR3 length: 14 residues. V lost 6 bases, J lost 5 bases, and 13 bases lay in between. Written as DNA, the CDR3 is TGTGCCAGCAGACGGACATCGTTAACCGGGGAGCTGTTTTTT. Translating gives CASRRTSLTGELFF.

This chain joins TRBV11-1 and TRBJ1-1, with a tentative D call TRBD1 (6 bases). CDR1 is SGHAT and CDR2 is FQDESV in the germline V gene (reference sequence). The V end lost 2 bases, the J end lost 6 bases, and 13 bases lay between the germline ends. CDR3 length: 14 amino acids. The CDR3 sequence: CASSLPARGSEAFF. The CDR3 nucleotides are TGTGCCAGCAGCTTACCGGCCAGGGGATCTGAAGCTTTCTTT.

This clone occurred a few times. The CDR3 DNA sequence: TGTGCCAGCAGCGGGGACGGGAGCTACAATGAGCAGTTCTTC. Encoded protein: CASSGDGSYNEQFF. The chain carries TRBV9 and TRBJ2-1, with TRBD2 as a possible D gene (6 bases). The germline V and J ends were trimmed by 3 bases and 3 bases, with 10 bases remaining between them. CDR3 length: 14 residues. Germline values: CDR1 SGDLS, CDR2 YYNGEE.

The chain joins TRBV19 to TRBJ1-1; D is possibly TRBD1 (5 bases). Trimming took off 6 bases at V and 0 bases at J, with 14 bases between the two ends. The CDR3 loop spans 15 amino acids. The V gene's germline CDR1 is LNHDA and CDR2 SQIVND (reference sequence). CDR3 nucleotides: TGTGCCAGTAGGGGTTTTGCGGACATGAACACTGAAGCTTTCTTT. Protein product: CASRGFADMNTEAFF.